What follows are 25 T cell receptor beta chains derived from one specimen sequenced in a study of blood T cell repertoires in COVID-19. Libraries were prepared by immunoSEQ multiplex PCR; TCRdb keeps only in-frame clonotypes and omits some of them. The sample lists some 200,000 clones, about 82% occurring once. The material sequenced was peripheral blood. The receptors stem from an elderly woman with acute or convalescent COVID-19.

The rearrangement links TRBV19 to TRBJ2-6; TRBD1 matches at 8 bases. The J segment lost 4 bases and the V segment lost 6 bases, leaving 11 bases of the junction unmatched. The CDR3 runs 17 residues. The germline gives CDR1 LNHDA, CDR2 SQIVND (reference sequence). CDR3 protein: CASSLPQGAYGANVLTF. The CDR3 DNA sequence: TGTGCCAGTAGCCTCCCGCAGGGGGCGTACGGGGCCAACGTCCTGACTTTC.

The DNA of the CDR3 is TGTGCCAGCAGCCTAACCAACGTTGAGAACACTGAAGCTTTCTTT. This codes for CASSLTNVENTEAFF. V gene TRBV11-2 combines with J gene TRBJ1-1; the D is unclear. CDR1 and CDR2 (germline): SGHAT, FQNNGV. Trimming stripped 5 bases from V and 1 base from J, with 14 bases between. The CDR3 sequence is 15 residues long.

The chain employs TRBV5-1 and TRBJ2-2, with D possibly being TRBD2 (5 bases). Trimming stripped 3 bases from V and 11 bases from J, with 8 bases between. This CDR3 is built from 11 residues. Per the germline V gene, CDR1 is SGHRS and CDR2 is YFSETQ. The CDR3 reads CASSYREELFF. DNA of the CDR3: TGCGCCAGCAGCTACCGGGAAGAGCTGTTTTTT.

CDR3 sequence: CASSLDRGNEQFF. CDR3 coding DNA: TGCGCCAGCAGCCTGGACAGGGGCAATGAGCAGTTCTTC. This sequence joins TRBV5-1 and TRBJ2-1, with TRBD1 identical over 9 bases. With 4 bases clipped from V and 6 bases from J, the junction kept 2 bases outside the gene matches. The CDR3 runs 13 residues. Germline CDR1 and CDR2: SGHRS and YFSETQ.

The rearrangement uses TRBV7-9 and TRBJ1-5; 7 nucleotides align to TRBD1. After removal of 5 bases from V and 9 bases from J, the junction contained 10 bases not matched to a gene. The CDR3 is 14 residues long. Germline values: CDR1 SEHNR, CDR2 FQNEAQ (reference sequence). The CDR3 sequence: CASSEGQPPWPQHF. In DNA, the CDR3 is TGTGCCAGCAGCGAGGGACAGCCACCCTGGCCCCAGCATTTT. Full variable domain (outside the CDR3, taken from reference TRBV7-9 and TRBJ1-5): DTGVSQNPRHKITKRGQNVTFRCDPISEHNRLYWYRQTLGQGPEFLTYFQNEAQLEKSRLLSDRFSAERPKGSFSTLEIQRTEQGDSAMYLCASSEGQPPWPQHFGDGTRLSIL.

V is TRBV7-3 and J is TRBJ2-2; 7 bases map to TRBD2. Germline CDR1 reads SGHTA; CDR2 reads FQGTGA. The CDR3 totals 21 residues. V shed 4 bases, J shed 7 bases, and the junction held 27 bases outside the gene matches. The CDR3 DNA sequence: TGTGCCAGCAGCTCGGGGGGACTCATTCTACTTTGGGTCCCCGAGGACGGGGAGCTGTTTTTT. Translated, it gives CASSSGGLILLWVPEDGELFF.

The chain carries TRBV7-2 and TRBJ2-5, with 13 bases fitting TRBD2. V lost 1 base and J lost 5; bases outside the gene matches: 4. This CDR3 comprises 16 residues. Germline V lookup: CDR1 SGHTA, CDR2 FQGNSA. The CDR3 DNA sequence: TGTGCCAGCAGCTTAGGGGGACTAGCGGGAAAGGAGACCCAGTACTTC. It specifies CASSLGGLAGKETQYF.

This clone was observed a single time. This sequence joins TRBV18 and TRBJ2-7, with TRBD1 identical over 11 bases. The CDR3 is 15 amino acids. The V gene end was trimmed by 2 bases and the J gene end by 4 bases; junction bases not matched to a gene: 4. The V gene's germline CDR1 is KGHSH and CDR2 LQKENI. CDR3 in amino acids: CASSPWTGGDYEQYF. The DNA for the CDR3 is TGTGCCAGCTCACCATGGACAGGGGGCGATTACGAGCAGTACTTC.

The chain is built from TRBV5-1 and TRBJ2-7; 8 bases are shared with TRBD2. Per the germline V gene, CDR1 is SGHRS and CDR2 is YFSETQ. CDR3 size: 15 residues. The J segment lost 3 bases and the V segment lost 8 bases, leaving 13 bases of the junction unmatched. The CDR3: CASTRTSGDGYEQYF. The CDR3, as DNA: TGCGCCAGTACCCGAACTAGCGGAGATGGCTACGAGCAGTACTTC.

The chain joins TRBV14 to TRBJ2-1; TRBD2 agrees at 12 bases. CDR1 and CDR2 (germline): SGHDN, FVKESK. Unmatched junction bases numbered 3, after V lost 3 bases and J lost 3 bases. The length of the CDR3 is 16 residues. The CDR3 reads CASSQLAGGVYNEQFF. In DNA, the CDR3 is TGTGCCAGCAGCCAGCTAGCGGGGGGGGTCTACAATGAGCAGTTCTTC.

This clone qualifies as medium-sized. The chain uses TRBV3-1 (or the pseudogene TRBV3-2) and TRBJ2-4; 7 bases are a match to TRBD2. Germline lookup yields CDR1 LGHDT and CDR2 YNNKEL (reference sequence). Unmatched junction bases numbered 14, after V lost 4 bases and J lost 8 bases. The CDR3 loop spans 16 amino acids. CDR3 nucleotide sequence: TGTGCCAGCAGCCCAAAGGGTGGTCCGGGGGGAGACATTCAGTACTTC. Its protein is CASSPKGGPGGDIQYF.

The chain joins TRBV18 to TRBJ1-6; D gene uncertain. The V and J ends lost 3 bases and 7 bases respectively, with 10 bases between them. The CDR3 contains 14 residues. Germline-derived CDR1 and CDR2 are KGHSH and LQKENI. This chain's CDR3 is CASSPQTGNSPLHF. CDR3 DNA: TGTGCCAGCTCACCCCAGACGGGAAATTCACCCCTCCACTTT.

CDR3 bases: TGTGCCACCAACGGGCGGGATCAAAATGGCTACACCTTC. Translating gives CATNGRDQNGYTF. The chain links TRBV24-1 to TRBJ1-2; D remains ambiguous. This CDR3 comprises 13 residues. Germline V gene lookup returns CDR1 KGHDR and CDR2 SFDVKD. Deletions cut 8 bases from V and 6 bases from J, with 15 bases between.

The chain has TRBV6-5 and TRBJ2-7, with D perhaps matching TRBD2 (6 bases). Germline V CDR1 and CDR2: MNHEY, SVGAGI. With 7 bases removed from V and 6 bases from J, the gap between germline ends came to 19 bases. The length of the CDR3 is 14 residues. CDR3 protein: CASTEGEPRGEQYF. The CDR3 bases are TGTGCCAGCACGGAGGGAGAGCCGAGAGGCGAGCAGTACTTC.

This clone was seen more than once but under ten times. This chain joins TRBV2 and TRBJ2-5; D not certain. The CDR3 covers 14 residues. Trimming took 5 bases from V and 1 from J, leaving 11 bases between them. Germline V gene lookup returns CDR1 SNHLY and CDR2 FYNNEI. CDR3 region: CASSPSSVQETQYF. Written as DNA, the CDR3 is TGTGCCAGCAGTCCCTCCTCGGTCCAAGAGACCCAGTACTTC.

The chain joins TRBV7-9 to TRBJ2-1; D is perhaps TRBD2 (5 bases). V lost 5 bases, J lost 0 bases, and 17 bases lay in between. CDR3 length equals 17 residues. The germline V gene has CDR1 SEHNR and CDR2 FQNEAQ (reference sequence). CDR3 loop: CASSPSLSSPSYNEQFF. The DNA of the CDR3 is TGTGCCAGCAGCCCTAGCTTAAGCTCCCCCTCCTACAATGAGCAGTTCTTC.

A single count supports this clone. This rearrangement joins TRBV19 to TRBJ2-5; tentative D call: TRBD1 (6 bases). The V gene's germline CDR1 is LNHDA and CDR2 SQIVND (reference sequence). V was cut by 6 bases and J by 1 base, with 9 bases left in between. CDR3 length: 13 amino acids. The DNA of the CDR3 is TGTGCCAGTAGCGACAGGTTCCAAGAGACCCAGTACTTC. Its translation is CASSDRFQETQYF.

The CDR3 coding sequence is TGTGCCAGCAGTTACACAGGGAATACAGGGGGCTACACCTTC. This encodes CASSYTGNTGGYTF. This chain links TRBV6-5 with TRBJ1-2; the D gene is possibly TRBD1 (6 bases). V was clipped by 2 bases and J by 8 bases, with 15 bases between them. This CDR3 is built from 14 residues. The V gene's germline CDR1 is MNHEY and CDR2 SVGAGI.

The chain joins TRBV27 to TRBJ2-3, with 9 bases that match TRBD2. CDR1 and CDR2 (germline): MNHEY, SMNVEV (reference sequence). This CDR3 has 16 residues. The trim removed 8 bases at V and 4 bases at J, leaving 13 bases unmatched. CDR3 protein: CASYPLPGLAADTQYF. CDR3 sequence (DNA): TGTGCCAGCTATCCCCTCCCGGGACTAGCTGCAGATACGCAGTATTTT.

The chain couples TRBV5-1 to TRBJ2-2; maybe TRBD1 (6 bases). V lost 0 bases and J 2 bases, leaving 11 bases between the germline ends. Germline CDR1 SGHRS, CDR2 YFSETQ. This CDR3 has 16 residues. The CDR3 sequence: CASSLARDTNTGELFF. The CDR3 DNA sequence: TGCGCCAGCAGCTTGGCCCGGGACACCAACACCGGGGAGCTGTTTTTT. Variable domain in full (rest from reference TRBV5-1 and TRBJ2-2): KAGVTQTPRYLIKTRGQQVTLSCSPISGHRSVSWYQQTPGQGLQFLFEYFSETQRNKGNFPGRFSGRQFSNSRSEMNVSTLELGDSALYLCASSLARDTNTGELFFGEGSRLTVL.

This chain links TRBV7-3 with TRBJ2-3; a weak D match, TRBD1 (6 bases). CDR1 and CDR2 from the germline V gene are SGHTA and FQGTGA. This CDR3 has 14 amino acids. Between the trimmed V and J ends, which lost 5 bases and 3 bases, there was a span of 12 bases. The CDR3 DNA follows: TGTGCCAGCAGCGCAACAGGGTGGACAGATACGCAGTATTTT. It specifies CASSATGWTDTQYF.

The rearrangement links TRBV7-2 to TRBJ2-2; weak D call: TRBD2 (5 bases). Deletions cut 8 bases from V and 6 bases from J, with 16 bases between. The CDR3 extends over 14 amino acids. Germline-derived CDR1 and CDR2 are SGHTA and FQGNSA. Here the CDR3 DNA reads TGTGCCAGCGCTGAGAGAGGGATCCCCGGGGAGCTGTTTTTT. Protein sequence: CASAERGIPGELFF.

The chain uses TRBV29-1 and TRBJ1-2; no definite D call. Between the trimmed V and J ends, which lost 2 bases and 8 bases, there was a span of 12 bases. This CDR3 comprises 12 residues. Germline values: CDR1 SQVTM, CDR2 ANQGSEA. Here the CDR3 reads CSVESALEGYTF. CDR3 DNA: TGCAGCGTTGAATCGGCACTGGAGGGCTACACCTTC.

The chain uses TRBV6-1 and TRBJ1-1, with 10 bases that match TRBD1. The germline V gene has CDR1 MNHNS and CDR2 SASEGT. The CDR3 covers 15 residues. Germline trimming cut 3 bases from V and 5 bases from J; bases unmatched to any gene: 6. In DNA, the CDR3 is TGTGCCAGCAGTGATAGGACAGGGGGGAGAACTGAAGCTTTCTTT. Translation gives CASSDRTGGRTEAFF.

This rearrangement joins TRBV10-2 to TRBJ2-5, with 13 bases that match TRBD2. With 7 bases clipped from V and 3 bases from J, the junction kept 8 bases outside the gene matches. The CDR3 sequence is 16 residues long. Germline V gene lookup returns CDR1 WSHSY and CDR2 SAAADI. Here the CDR3 reads CASKRTSGSNKETQYF. DNA for the CDR3: TGCGCCAGCAAACGGACTAGCGGGAGTAACAAAGAGACCCAGTACTTC.